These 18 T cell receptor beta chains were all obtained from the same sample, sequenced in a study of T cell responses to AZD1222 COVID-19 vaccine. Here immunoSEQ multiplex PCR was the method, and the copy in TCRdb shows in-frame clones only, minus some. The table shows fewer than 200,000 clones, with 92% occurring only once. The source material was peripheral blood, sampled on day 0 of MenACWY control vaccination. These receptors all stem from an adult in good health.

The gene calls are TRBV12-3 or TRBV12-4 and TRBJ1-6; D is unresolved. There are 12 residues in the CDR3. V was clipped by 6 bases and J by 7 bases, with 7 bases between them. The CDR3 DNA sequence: TGTGCCAGCAGGGTGGGAAATTCACCCCTCCACTTT. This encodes CASRVGNSPLHF.

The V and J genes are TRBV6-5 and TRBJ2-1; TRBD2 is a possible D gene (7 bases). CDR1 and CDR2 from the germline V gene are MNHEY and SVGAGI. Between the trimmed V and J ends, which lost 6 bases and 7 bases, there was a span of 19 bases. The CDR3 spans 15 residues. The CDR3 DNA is TGTGCCAGCAGGGGGGCACTAGCGCAACCAAATGAGCAGTTCTTC. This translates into CASRGALAQPNEQFF.

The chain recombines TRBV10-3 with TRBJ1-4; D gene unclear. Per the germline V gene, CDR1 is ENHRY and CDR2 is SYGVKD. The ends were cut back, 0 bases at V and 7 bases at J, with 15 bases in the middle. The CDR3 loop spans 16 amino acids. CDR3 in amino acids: CAISESLSGGGEKLFF. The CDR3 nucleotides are TGTGCCATCAGTGAGTCGTTGTCGGGCGGCGGTGAAAAACTGTTTTTT.

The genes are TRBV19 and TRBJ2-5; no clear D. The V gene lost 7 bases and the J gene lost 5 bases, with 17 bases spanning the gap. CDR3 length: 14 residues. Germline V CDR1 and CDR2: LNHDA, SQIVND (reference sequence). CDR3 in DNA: TGTGCCAGTATAGACTCTCCCAGTGGGGAGACCCAGTACTTC. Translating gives CASIDSPSGETQYF.

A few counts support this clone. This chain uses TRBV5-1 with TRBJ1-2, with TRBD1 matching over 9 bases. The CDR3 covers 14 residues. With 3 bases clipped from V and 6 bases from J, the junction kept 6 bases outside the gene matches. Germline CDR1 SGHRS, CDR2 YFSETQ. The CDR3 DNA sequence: TGCGCCAGCAGCTCGTACAGGGGGCCGGATGGCTACACCTTC. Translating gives CASSSYRGPDGYTF. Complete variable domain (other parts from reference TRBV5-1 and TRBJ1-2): KAGVTQTPRYLIKTRGQQVTLSCSPISGHRSVSWYQQTPGQGLQFLFEYFSETQRNKGNFPGRFSGRQFSNSRSEMNVSTLELGDSALYLCASSSYRGPDGYTFGSGTRLTVV.

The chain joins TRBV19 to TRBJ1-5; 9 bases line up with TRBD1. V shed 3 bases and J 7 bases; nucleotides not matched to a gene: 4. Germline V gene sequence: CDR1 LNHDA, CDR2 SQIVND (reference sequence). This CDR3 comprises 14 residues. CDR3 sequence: CASSIRTGVQPQHF. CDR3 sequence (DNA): TGTGCCAGTAGTATTAGGACAGGGGTGCAGCCCCAGCATTTT. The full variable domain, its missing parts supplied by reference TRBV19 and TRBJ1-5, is DGGITQSPKYLFRKEGQNVTLSCEQNLNHDAMYWYRQDPGQGLRLIYYSQIVNDFQKGDIAEGYSVSREKKESFPLTVTSAQKNPTAFYLCASSIRTGVQPQHFGDGTRLSIL.

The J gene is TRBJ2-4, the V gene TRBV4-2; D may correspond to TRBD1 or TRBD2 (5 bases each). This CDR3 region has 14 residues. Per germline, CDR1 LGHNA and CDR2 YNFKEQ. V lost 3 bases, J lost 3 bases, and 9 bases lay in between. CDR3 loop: CASSQGVGKNIQYF. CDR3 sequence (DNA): TGTGCCAGCAGCCAGGGGGTAGGCAAAAACATTCAGTACTTC.

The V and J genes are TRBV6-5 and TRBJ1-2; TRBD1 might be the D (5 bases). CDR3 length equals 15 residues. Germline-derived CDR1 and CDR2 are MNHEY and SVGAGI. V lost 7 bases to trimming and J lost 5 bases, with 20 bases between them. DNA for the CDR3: TGTGCCAGCACGGCTGCCGCAGGACAAGATTATGGCTACACCTTC. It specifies CASTAAAGQDYGYTF.

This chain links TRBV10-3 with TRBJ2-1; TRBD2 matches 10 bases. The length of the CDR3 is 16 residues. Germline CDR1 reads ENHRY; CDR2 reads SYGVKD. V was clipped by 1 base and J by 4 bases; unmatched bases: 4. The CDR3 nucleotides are TGTGCCATCAGTGAGTTAGCGACTAGCGGGTACAATGAGCAGTTCTTC. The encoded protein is CAISELATSGYNEQFF.

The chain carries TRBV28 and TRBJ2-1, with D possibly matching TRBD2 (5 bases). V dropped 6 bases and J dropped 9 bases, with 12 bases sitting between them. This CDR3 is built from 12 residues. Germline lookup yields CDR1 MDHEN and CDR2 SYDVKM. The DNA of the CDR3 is TGTGCCAGCAGGCCGTCAGAGGGTGAGCAGTTCTTC. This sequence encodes CASRPSEGEQFF.

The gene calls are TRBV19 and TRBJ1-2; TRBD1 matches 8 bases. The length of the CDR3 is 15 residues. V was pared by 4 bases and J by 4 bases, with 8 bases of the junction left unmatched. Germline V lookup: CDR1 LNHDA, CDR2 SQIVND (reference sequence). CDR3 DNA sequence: TGTGCCAGTAGTACTAGCGGACAGGGAATCTATGGCTACACCTTC. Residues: CASSTSGQGIYGYTF.

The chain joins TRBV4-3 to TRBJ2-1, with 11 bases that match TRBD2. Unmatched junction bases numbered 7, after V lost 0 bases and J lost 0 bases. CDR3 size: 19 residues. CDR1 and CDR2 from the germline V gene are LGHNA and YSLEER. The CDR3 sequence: CASSQDRLAGFSSYNEQFF. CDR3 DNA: TGCGCCAGCAGCCAAGATAGACTAGCGGGATTTTCCTCCTACAATGAGCAGTTCTTC.

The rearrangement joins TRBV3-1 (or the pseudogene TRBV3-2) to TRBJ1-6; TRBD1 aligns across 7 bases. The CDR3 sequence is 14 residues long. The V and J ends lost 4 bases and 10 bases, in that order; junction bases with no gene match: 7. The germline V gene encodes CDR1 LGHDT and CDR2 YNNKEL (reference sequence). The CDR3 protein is CASSPRGGNSPLHF. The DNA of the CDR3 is TGTGCCAGCAGCCCCAGGGGGGGGAACTCACCCCTCCACTTT.

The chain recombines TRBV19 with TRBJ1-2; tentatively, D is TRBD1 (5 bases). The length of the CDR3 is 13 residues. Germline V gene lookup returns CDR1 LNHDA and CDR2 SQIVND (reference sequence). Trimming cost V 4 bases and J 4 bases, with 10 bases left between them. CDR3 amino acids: CASSTQGGYGYTF. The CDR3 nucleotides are TGTGCCAGTAGTACGCAGGGAGGCTATGGCTACACCTTC.

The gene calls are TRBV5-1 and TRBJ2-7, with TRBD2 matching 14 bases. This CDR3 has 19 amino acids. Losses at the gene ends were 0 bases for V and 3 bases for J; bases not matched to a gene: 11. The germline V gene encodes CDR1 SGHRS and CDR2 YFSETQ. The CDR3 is CASSLVGLAGARQVYEQYF. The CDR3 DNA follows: TGCGCCAGCAGCTTGGTGGGACTAGCGGGAGCGCGCCAGGTCTACGAGCAGTACTTC.

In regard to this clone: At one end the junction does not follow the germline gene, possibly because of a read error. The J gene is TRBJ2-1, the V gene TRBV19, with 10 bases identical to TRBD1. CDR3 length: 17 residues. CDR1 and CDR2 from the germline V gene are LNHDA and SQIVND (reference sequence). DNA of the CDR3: TGTGCCAGTAGTTTAGAAGTCGGGACAGGGGCCTACAATGAGCAGTTCTTC. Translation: CASSLEVGTGAYNEQFF.

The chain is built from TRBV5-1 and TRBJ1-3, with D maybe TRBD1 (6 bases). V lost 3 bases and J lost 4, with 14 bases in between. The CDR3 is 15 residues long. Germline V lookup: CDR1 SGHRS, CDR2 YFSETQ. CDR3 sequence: CASSSFTGHGNTIYF. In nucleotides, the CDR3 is TGCGCCAGCAGCTCCTTCACAGGGCACGGAAACACCATATATTTT.

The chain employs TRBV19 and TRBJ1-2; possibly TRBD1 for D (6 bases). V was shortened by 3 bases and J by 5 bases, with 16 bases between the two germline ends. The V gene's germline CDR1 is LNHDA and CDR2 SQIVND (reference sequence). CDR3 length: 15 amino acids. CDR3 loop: CASSMSPGAIYGYTF. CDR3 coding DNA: TGTGCCAGTAGTATGTCCCCGGGGGCCATTTATGGCTACACCTTC.